The text below deals with one T cell receptor beta chain. Trimming stripped 5 bases from V and 0 bases from J, with 17 bases between. CDR1 is LNHDA and CDR2 is SQIVND in the germline V gene (reference sequence). This CDR3 spans 17 amino acids. The sample is drawn from a study of blood T cell repertoires in COVID-19. Study context: The United States, Italy and Spain supplied acute and convalescent COVID-19 samples.

Generated by immunoSEQ multiplex PCR, the TCRdb table keeps only in-frame clones and is missing some. The sample has 30,000 to 40,000 clones, 91% seen once. Material: peripheral blood. The V and J genes are TRBV19 and TRBJ2-4; a weak D match, TRBD1 (7 bases). The sequence came from a young woman in a cohort sampled during active COVID-19. The CDR3 region has the DNA TGTGCCAGTAGTCTACCGACAGGGACTCTAGCCAAAAACATTCAGTACTTC. Translated, it gives CASSLPTGTLAKNIQYF.